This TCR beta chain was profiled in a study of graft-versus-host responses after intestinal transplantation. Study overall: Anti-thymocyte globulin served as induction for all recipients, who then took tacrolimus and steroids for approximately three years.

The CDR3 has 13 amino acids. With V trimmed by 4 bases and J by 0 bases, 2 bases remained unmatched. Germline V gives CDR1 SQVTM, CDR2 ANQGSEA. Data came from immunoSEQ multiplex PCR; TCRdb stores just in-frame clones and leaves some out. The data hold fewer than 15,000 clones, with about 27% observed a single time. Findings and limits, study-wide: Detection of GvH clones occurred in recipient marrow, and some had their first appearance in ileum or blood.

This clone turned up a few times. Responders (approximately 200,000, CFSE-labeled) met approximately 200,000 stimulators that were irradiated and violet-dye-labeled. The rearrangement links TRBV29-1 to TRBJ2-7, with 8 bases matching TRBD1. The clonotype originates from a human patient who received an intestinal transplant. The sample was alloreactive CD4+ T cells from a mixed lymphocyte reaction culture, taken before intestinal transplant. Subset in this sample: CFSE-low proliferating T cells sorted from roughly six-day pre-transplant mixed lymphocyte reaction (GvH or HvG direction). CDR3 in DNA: TGCAGCGTTGGACAGGGGAGCTCCTACGAGCAGTACTTC. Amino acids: CSVGQGSSYEQYF.